Below, 6 T cell receptor beta chains from the same sample are listed, as sequenced in a study of blood T cell repertoires in COVID-19. Clones were read by immunoSEQ multiplex PCR, and TCRdb kept only the in-frame ones, dropping some. The table has roughly 100,000 clones, approximately 85% seen once. What was sequenced was peripheral blood. The receptors were sampled from a man in his fifties or sixties with acute or convalescent COVID-19.

CDR3 loop: CASILATGNNQPQHF. The CDR3 nucleotides are TGTGCCAGCATTCTGGCGACAGGGAACAATCAGCCCCAGCATTTT. This chain links TRBV6-5 with TRBJ1-5; TRBD1 agrees at 7 bases. Trimming took 7 bases from V and 3 from J; bases not matched to a gene: 9. The CDR3 runs 15 residues. Germline V gene sequence: CDR1 MNHEY, CDR2 SVGAGI.

To note about this clone: Other DNA sequences within the sample encode an identical CDR3. The genes are TRBV15 and TRBJ1-5; D possibly corresponds to TRBD1 (5 bases). CDR3 length: 14 amino acids. V gave up 3 bases and J gave up 0 bases, with 6 bases separating them. Germline assignment: CDR1 LNHNV and CDR2 YYDKDF (reference sequence). CDR3 sequence: CATSRGGSNQPQHF. In nucleotides, the CDR3 is TGTGCCACCAGCAGGGGGGGTAGCAATCAGCCCCAGCATTTT.

This chain connects TRBV7-9 to TRBJ2-3; 7 bases map to TRBD2. The junction had 12 bases not matched to a gene; V was cut back by 3 bases and J by 6 bases. The CDR3 runs to 16 residues. Germline values: CDR1 SEHNR, CDR2 FQNEAQ (reference sequence). Written as DNA, the CDR3 is TGTGCCAGCAGCTTTTTGATCGGGGGGAGGCCCGATACGCAGTATTTT. Translating it yields CASSFLIGGRPDTQYF. Variable domain in full (rest from reference TRBV7-9 and TRBJ2-3): DTGVSQNPRHKITKRGQNVTFRCDPISEHNRLYWYRQTLGQGPEFLTYFQNEAQLEKSRLLSDRFSAERPKGSFSTLEIQRTEQGDSAMYLCASSFLIGGRPDTQYFGPGTRLTVL.

The chain links TRBV12-3 or TRBV12-4 to TRBJ1-1; no clear D. The V and J ends lost 6 bases and 4 bases respectively, with 12 bases between them. This CDR3 is built from 13 residues. CDR3 coding DNA: TGTGCCAGCAGACCGACGCGGGCCACTGAAGCTTTCTTT. Amino acids: CASRPTRATEAFF.

The rearrangement joins TRBV6-2 or TRBV6-3 to TRBJ2-1, with 14 bases aligning to TRBD2. This CDR3 has 16 amino acids. J lost 8 bases, V lost 6 bases, and 9 bases had no gene match. The V gene's germline CDR1 is MNHEY and CDR2 SVGEGT. CDR3 sequence: CASSSRGLAGDHEQFF. CDR3 nucleotides: TGTGCCAGCAGCTCCCGGGGACTAGCGGGAGACCATGAGCAGTTCTTC.

In its sample, this clone was seen a few times. The chain employs TRBV10-3 and TRBJ2-5; TRBD2 might be the D (5 bases). The germline V gene encodes CDR1 ENHRY and CDR2 SYGVKD. The V end lost 5 bases, the J end lost 1 base, and 5 bases lay between the germline ends. The CDR3 totals 12 residues. The CDR3 sequence is CAISSGQETQYF. The CDR3 region has the DNA TGTGCCATCAGTAGCGGCCAAGAGACCCAGTACTTC.